This TCR beta chain originates from a study of blood T cell repertoires in COVID-19. Across the study: Both acute and convalescent COVID-19 samples were obtained from the United States, Italy and Spain. T cells, B-cell-depleted T cells, or PBMCs provided the cDNA or gDNA that served as material.

Original processing methods: Reference gene primer amplification in the assay estimated nucleated cell counts. TCRdb's table, derived via immunoSEQ multiplex PCR, lists solely in-frame clones and lacks some. V and J calls and clone size are as listed in that table; D and trimming were resolved from the DNA. The sample has around 23,000 clones, approximately 92% seen once. The germline gives CDR1 DFQATT, CDR2 SNEGSKA (reference sequence). Trimming pared 3 bases from V and 3 bases from J, leaving 9 bases between. The CDR3 is 13 amino acids. The source of this sequence is a human donor in a cohort sampled during active COVID-19. This chain uses TRBV20-1 with TRBJ1-5; TRBD1 might be the D (6 bases). The sequencing input was peripheral blood. CDR3 in DNA: TGCAGTGCTAGTAGGGACACCAATCAGCCCCAGCATTTT. Its protein product is CSASRDTNQPQHF.